This is a list of T cell receptor beta chains from one sample in a study of T-cell reconstitution after alpha-beta-depleted transplantation in children. A single record per CDR3 protein comes from TCRdb applying MiXCR to the PCR reads. The table has about 640,000 distinct CDR3 sequences, roughly 13% seen once. Here the sequenced sample was PBMCs, mostly from graft donor cells, taken 360 days after TCRalphabeta/CD19-depleted stem cell transplant. These receptors all come from a male patient aged 10 to 17 who had a stem cell transplant for acute myeloid leukemia, so the T cells may come from the graft donor. Each CDR3 is given with its conserved first and last residue. A D gene is named only where the DNA matches it firmly. Clone size appears in some rows only: once, few, many, or a class for an expanded clone.

V,J,size,D,DNA,CDR3
TRBV7-3,TRBJ2-1,few,NA,TGTGCCAGCAGCCCGCAGGCCTACAATGAGCAGTTCTTC,CASSPQAYNEQFF
TRBV27,TRBJ2-6,few,NA,TGTGCCAGCAGTTTAAATCACCTTTTGAGCTCTGGGGCCAACGTCCTGACTTTC,CASSLNHLLSSGANVLTF
TRBV12-3/TRBV12-4,TRBJ2-5,NA,TRBD1,TGTGCCAGCAGACCAGGGACAGAAGAGACCCAGTACTTC,CASRPGTEETQYF
TRBV5-1,TRBJ1-5,many,NA,TGCGCCAGCAGCTCCGGGACGGCTAAAGCGACCCAGCATTTT,CASSSGTAKATQHF
TRBV7-8,TRBJ1-4,NA,NA,TGTGCCAGCAGCTTAGGTGTGTCGACGACAACTAATGAAAAACTGTTTTTT,CASSLGVSTTTNEKLFF
TRBV6-2/TRBV6-3,TRBJ2-7,NA,TRBD2,TGTGCCAGCATCTTTGCCCCTTTAACTAGCGGGAGAAGGTACGAGCAGTACTTC,CASIFAPLTSGRRYEQYF
TRBV28,TRBJ2-1,NA,NA,TGTGCCAGCATCAGTACCAAAACCTACAATGAGCAGTTCTTC,CASISTKTYNEQFF
TRBV10-3,TRBJ1-5,few,NA,TGTGCCAGTCGGAGAGGGGTGGGGCAGCCCCAGCATTTT,CASRRGVGQPQHF
TRBV5-1,TRBJ2-3,few,NA,TGCGCCAGCAGCTTGTTGGTAGGGAGCCCAGATACGCAGTATTTT,CASSLLVGSPDTQYF
TRBV5-1,TRBJ2-1,few,TRBD2,TGCGCCAGCAGCCGGGCGGCGGGGACTAGAAATTCGCTCGATGAGCAGTTCTTC,CASSRAAGTRNSLDEQFF
TRBV20-1,TRBJ1-1,many,TRBD1,TGCAGTGCCCCCGGACAGGGGAGCTACACTGAAGCTTTCTTT,CSAPGQGSYTEAFF
TRBV21-1,TRBJ2-7,NA,NA,TGTGCCAGCAGCCCCAGGGAGGGACTTATACCTTACGAGCAGTACTTC,CASSPREGLIPYEQYF
TRBV28,TRBJ2-3,NA,NA,TGTGCCAGCAGTTTTGCGGCGGTCCCTAGCACAGATACGCAGTATTTT,CASSFAAVPSTDTQYF
TRBV28,TRBJ1-4,few,NA,TGTGCCAGCAGAAATACAGGGAACCTCGAAAAACTGTTTTTT,CASRNTGNLEKLFF
TRBV7-8,TRBJ2-3,few,NA,TGTGCCAGCAGCTCCCCGAGGAAAAGCACAGATACGCAGTATTTT,CASSSPRKSTDTQYF
TRBV12-3/TRBV12-4,TRBJ2-1,many,NA,TGTGCCAGCAGGATTTGGGCCTATGAGCAGTTCTTC,CASRIWAYEQFF
TRBV20-1,TRBJ2-1,few,NA,TGCAGGGGGACTGGCGGCTCCTACAATGAGCAGTTCTTC,CRGTGGSYNEQFF
TRBV20-1,TRBJ2-7,NA,NA,TGCAGTGCTAGAGGGAGCCACTATACCCTATATGCTTACGAGCAGTACTTC,CSARGSHYTLYAYEQYF
TRBV5-1,TRBJ2-7,few,TRBD1,TGCGCCAGCAGCGGGGACAGACCCTCCTACGAGCAGTACTTC,CASSGDRPSYEQYF
TRBV20-1,TRBJ2-7,many,NA,TGCAGTGCTAGTGGGGACCTTCACTACGAGCAGTACTTC,CSASGDLHYEQYF
TRBV27,TRBJ2-1,many,TRBD2,TGTGCCAGCAGTCCCATAGGACTAGCGGGAATCAATGAGCAGTTCTTC,CASSPIGLAGINEQFF
TRBV19,TRBJ2-2,many,NA,TGTGCCAGTAGAGGACCGAACACCGGGGAGCTGTTTTTT,CASRGPNTGELFF
TRBV6-5,TRBJ2-7,few,TRBD2,TGTGCCAGCAGTTACTCGAAGACTAGCGTCGCTGAGCAGTACTTC,CASSYSKTSVAEQYF
TRBV4-3,TRBJ2-2,NA,NA,TGCGCCAGCAGCCAAGTTAAGAGCTTGGACCGGGAGCTGTTTTTT,CASSQVKSLDRELFF
TRBV29-1,TRBJ2-1,few,TRBD2,TGCAGCGTTGAAGTCACTAGCGGGTCTTACAATGAGCAGTTCTTC,CSVEVTSGSYNEQFF
TRBV7-9,TRBJ2-3,NA,NA,TGTGCCAGCAGCCCCGGGGACTTGGCGAGAACGCAGTATTTT,CASSPGDLARTQYF
TRBV5-8,TRBJ2-7,NA,TRBD2,TGTGCCAGCAGCTACCGGACTAGCGGGAGTTCGGCCTACGAGCAGTACTTC,CASSYRTSGSSAYEQYF
TRBV5-1,TRBJ2-1,NA,NA,TGCGCCAGCAAATCGACAGTATACAATGAGCAGTTCTTC,CASKSTVYNEQFF
TRBV29-1,TRBJ2-7,NA,NA,TGCAGCGTTTCGCAGGGGCCTACCTACGAGCAGTACTTC,CSVSQGPTYEQYF
TRBV6-6,TRBJ2-5,NA,NA,TGTGCCAGCAGTTACAGGAAGGAAGAGACCCAGTACTTC,CASSYRKEETQYF
TRBV29-1,TRBJ1-1,few,NA,TGCAGCGTTGAAATTGAGACAGTGAACACTGAAGCTTTCTTT,CSVEIETVNTEAFF
TRBV28,TRBJ2-1,few,NA,TGTGCCAGCAGACCTCCCGGGGGATCCTACGAGAATGAGCAGTTCTTC,CASRPPGGSYENEQFF
TRBV2,TRBJ2-7,few,NA,TGTGCCAGCACTCTCACTTACGAGCAGTACTTC,CASTLTYEQYF
TRBV29-1,TRBJ1-1,many,NA,TGCAGCGTAGGGGGGACGGCTGAAGCTTTCTTT,CSVGGTAEAFF
TRBV12-3/TRBV12-4,TRBJ1-1,NA,NA,TGTGCCAGCACGAAAGTTGGCGGCCTTATGAACACTGAAGCTTTCTTT,CASTKVGGLMNTEAFF
TRBV7-7,TRBJ2-1,many,TRBD2,TGTGCTAGCAGCTTACTTGGGACTAGCGCTGGTGGTGAGCAGTTCTTC,CASSLLGTSAGGEQFF
TRBV4-3,TRBJ2-7,few,TRBD2,TGCGCCAGCAGCCAATGGGCTAGCGGGTACTACGAGCAGTACTTC,CASSQWASGYYEQYF
TRBV29-1,TRBJ2-1,few,NA,TGCAGCGTTGGACTATTCCGGGACAATGAGCAGTTCTTC,CSVGLFRDNEQFF
TRBV20-1,TRBJ1-3,many,NA,TGCAGTGCTAGTTTCCCGGGTAGAGGAAACACCATATATTTT,CSASFPGRGNTIYF
TRBV12-3/TRBV12-4,TRBJ2-5,few,NA,TGTGCCAGCAGTTGGGGGATCGGGGAGACCCAGTACTTC,CASSWGIGETQYF
TRBV18,TRBJ2-1,many,TRBD2,TGTGCCAGCTCGCGGATTACTAGCGGGGCATACAATGAGCAGTTCTTC,CASSRITSGAYNEQFF
TRBV25-1,TRBJ2-5,many,NA,TGTGCCAGCAGTGAATATGCCCCGGGACTCCGATACCAAGAGACCCAGTACTTC,CASSEYAPGLRYQETQYF
TRBV10-3,TRBJ2-2,few,NA,TGTGCCATCAGTGAGTCGATTTTAGCGATTAACACCGGGGAGCTGTTTTTT,CAISESILAINTGELFF
TRBV7-2,TRBJ2-5,NA,NA,TGTGCCAGCAAGGTTGGGAGTTCCCAAGAGACCCAGTACTTC,CASKVGSSQETQYF
TRBV29-1,TRBJ2-7,NA,NA,TGCAGCGTTGAAGAAACTGATACCTACGAGCAGTACTTC,CSVEETDTYEQYF
TRBV12-3/TRBV12-4,TRBJ2-5,NA,TRBD2,TGTGCCAGCAGTCCCCGACTAGCGGTCATGCAAATAGAGACCCAGTACTTC,CASSPRLAVMQIETQYF
TRBV20-1,TRBJ1-1,few,NA,TGCAGTGCTAGTATCCCGTTCCTTATGAACACTGAAGCTTTCTTT,CSASIPFLMNTEAFF
TRBV29-1,TRBJ2-7,few,TRBD1,TGCAGCGTTGCTCAAGGACAGGGGCGATTTTACGAGCAGTACTTC,CSVAQGQGRFYEQYF
TRBV12-3/TRBV12-4,TRBJ2-4,NA,TRBD1,TGTGCCAGCAGTAGGAAGGGGGCTAAAGACTTC,CASSRKGAKDF
TRBV29-1,TRBJ1-5,NA,NA,TGCAGCGTTGGGCCCCCGGGGGTCAATCAGCCCCAGCATTTT,CSVGPPGVNQPQHF
TRBV30,TRBJ2-1,NA,NA,TGTGCCTGGAGTGTAGGACAGCACTCCTACAATGAGCAGTTCTTC,CAWSVGQHSYNEQFF
TRBV12-3/TRBV12-4,TRBJ1-1,many,NA,TGTGCCAGCAGCCCCCTGGTAGAGGCTTTCTTT,CASSPLVEAFF
TRBV20-1,TRBJ2-3,many,NA,TGCAGTGCGGCGAGAGGTGGAGCGGACACAGATACGCAGTATTTT,CSAARGGADTDTQYF
TRBV20-1,TRBJ2-1,NA,TRBD2,TGCAGTGCTGCGTCGGGAGGGGGGCTCAATGAGCAGTTCTTC,CSAASGGGLNEQFF